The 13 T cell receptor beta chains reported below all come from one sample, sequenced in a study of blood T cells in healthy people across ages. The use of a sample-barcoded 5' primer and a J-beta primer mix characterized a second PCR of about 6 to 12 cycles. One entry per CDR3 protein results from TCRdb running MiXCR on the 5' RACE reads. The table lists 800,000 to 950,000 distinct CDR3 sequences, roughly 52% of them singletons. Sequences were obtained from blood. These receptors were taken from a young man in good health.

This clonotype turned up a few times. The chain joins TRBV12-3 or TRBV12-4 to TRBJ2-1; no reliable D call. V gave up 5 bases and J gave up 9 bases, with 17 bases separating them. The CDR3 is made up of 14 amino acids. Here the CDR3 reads CASSPRTRASEQFF. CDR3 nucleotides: TGTGCCAGCAGTCCCAGGACCCGGGCCAGTGAGCAGTTCTTC.

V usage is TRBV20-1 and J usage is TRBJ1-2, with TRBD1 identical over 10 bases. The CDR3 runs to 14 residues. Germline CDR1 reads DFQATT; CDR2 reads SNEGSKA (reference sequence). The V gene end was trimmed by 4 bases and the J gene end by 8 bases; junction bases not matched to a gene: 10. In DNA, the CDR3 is TGCAGTGCTAAACGGACAGGGGGTGCTTGGGGCTACACCTTC. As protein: CSAKRTGGAWGYTF.

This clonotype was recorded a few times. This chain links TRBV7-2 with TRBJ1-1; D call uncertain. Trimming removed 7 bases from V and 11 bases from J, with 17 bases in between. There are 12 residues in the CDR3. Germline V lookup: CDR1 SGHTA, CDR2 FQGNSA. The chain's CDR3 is CASNYGKSGAFF. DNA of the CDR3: TGTGCCAGCAACTACGGGAAAAGTGGGGCTTTCTTT.

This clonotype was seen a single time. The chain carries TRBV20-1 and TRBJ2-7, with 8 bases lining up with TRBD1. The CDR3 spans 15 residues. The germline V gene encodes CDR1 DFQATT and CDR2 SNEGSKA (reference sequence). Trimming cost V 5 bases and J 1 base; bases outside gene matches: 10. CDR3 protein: CSAPNPGGASYEQYF. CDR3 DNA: TGCAGTGCTCCAAACCCAGGGGGCGCTTCCTACGAGCAGTACTTC.

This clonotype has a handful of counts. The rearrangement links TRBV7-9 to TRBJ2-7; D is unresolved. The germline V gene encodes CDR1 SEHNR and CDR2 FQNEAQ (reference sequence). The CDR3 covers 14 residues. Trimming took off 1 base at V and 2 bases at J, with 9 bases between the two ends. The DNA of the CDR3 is TGTGCCAGCAGCTTAGTTGAGGAGACCTACGAGCAGTACTTC. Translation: CASSLVEETYEQYF.

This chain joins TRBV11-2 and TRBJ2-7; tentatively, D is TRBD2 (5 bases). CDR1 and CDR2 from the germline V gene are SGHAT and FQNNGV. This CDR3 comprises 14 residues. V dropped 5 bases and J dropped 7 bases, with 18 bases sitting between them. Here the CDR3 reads CASSRPSPYNEQYF. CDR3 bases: TGTGCCAGCAGCCGCCCTAGCCCATACAATGAGCAGTACTTC. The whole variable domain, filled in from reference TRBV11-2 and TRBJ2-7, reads EAGVAQSPRYKIIEKRQSVAFWCNPISGHATLYWYQQILGQGPKLLIQFQNNGVVDDSQLPKDRFSAERLKGVDSTLKIQPAKLEDSAVYLCASSRPSPYNEQYFGPGTRLTVT.

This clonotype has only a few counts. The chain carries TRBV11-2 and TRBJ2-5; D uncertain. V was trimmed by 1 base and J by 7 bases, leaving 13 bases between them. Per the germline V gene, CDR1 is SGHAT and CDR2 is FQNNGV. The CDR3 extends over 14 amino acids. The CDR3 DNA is TGTGCCAGCAGCTTAGCATCCGACCTAGGGACCCAGTACTTC. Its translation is CASSLASDLGTQYF.

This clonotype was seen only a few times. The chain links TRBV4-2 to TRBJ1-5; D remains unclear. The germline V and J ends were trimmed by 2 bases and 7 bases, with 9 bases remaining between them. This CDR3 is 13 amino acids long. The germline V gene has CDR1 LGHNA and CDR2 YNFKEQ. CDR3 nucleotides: TGTGCCAGCAGCCAATCGGGCGAGCAGCCCCAGCATTTT. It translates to CASSQSGEQPQHF.

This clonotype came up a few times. For the CDR3, the DNA is TGTGCCAGCAGTTACGGAGGGCGGGGGGGCACCAATGAGCAGTTCTTC. Translation: CASSYGGRGGTNEQFF. The chain joins TRBV6-5 to TRBJ2-1; 9 bases fit TRBD2. The CDR3 covers 16 residues. Germline V CDR1 and CDR2: MNHEY, SVGAGI. V was pared by 2 bases and J by 6 bases, with 8 bases of the junction left unmatched.

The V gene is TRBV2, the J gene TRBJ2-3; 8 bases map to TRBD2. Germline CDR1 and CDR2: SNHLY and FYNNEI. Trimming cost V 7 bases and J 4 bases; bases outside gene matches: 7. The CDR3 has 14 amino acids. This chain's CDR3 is CASTGGLASDTQYF. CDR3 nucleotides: TGTGCCAGCACGGGGGGGCTAGCGTCAGATACGCAGTATTTT.

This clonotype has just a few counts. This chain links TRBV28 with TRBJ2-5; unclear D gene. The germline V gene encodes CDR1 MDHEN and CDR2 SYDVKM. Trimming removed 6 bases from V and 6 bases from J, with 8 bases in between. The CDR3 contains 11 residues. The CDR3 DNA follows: TGTGCCAGCAGCCCTACTAAGACCCAGTACTTC. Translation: CASSPTKTQYF.

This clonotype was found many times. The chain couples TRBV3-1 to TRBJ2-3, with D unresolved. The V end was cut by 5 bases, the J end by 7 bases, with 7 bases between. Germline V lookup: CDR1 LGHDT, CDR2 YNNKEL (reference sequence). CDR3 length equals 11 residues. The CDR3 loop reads CASSTQNTQYF. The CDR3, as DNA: TGTGCCAGCAGCACACAGAATACGCAGTATTTT.

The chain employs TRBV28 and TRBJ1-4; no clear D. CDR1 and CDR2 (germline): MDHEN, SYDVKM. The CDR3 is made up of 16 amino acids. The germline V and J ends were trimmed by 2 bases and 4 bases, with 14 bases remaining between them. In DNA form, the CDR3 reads TGTGCCAGCAGTTTAGCCTCCAGGCCGCATAATGAAAAACTGTTTTTT. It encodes CASSLASRPHNEKLFF.